Listed below are T cell receptor beta chains from one sample, sequenced in a study of blood T cell repertoires in COVID-19. The repertoire was sequenced with immunoSEQ multiplex PCR; TCRdb's copy has only in-frame clones and lacks some. The sample shows hundreds of thousands of clones, 83% of them seen only once. The sample consisted of peripheral blood. The receptors derive from a woman aged 50 to 60 with acute or convalescent COVID-19. Both conserved end residues are trimmed from each CDR3. Some rows have no size entry. The others give once, few or many, or a class for an expanded clone.

V gene | clone size | CDR3 protein
TRBV25-1 | - | ASSGTGVKNTEAF
TRBV23-1 | - | ASTRDRSQRSSYEQY
TRBV9 | few | ASSVRRTEAF
TRBV19 | - | ASSTTRGHQPQH
TRBV18 | - | ASSPELAGGRGNEQF
TRBV5-6 | - | ASSLDVVETQY
TRBV4-1 | once | ASSQGTGASFERAEAF
TRBV6-2/TRBV6-3 | few | ASSYARGKLNSEAF
TRBV7-2 | once | ASSLTGGGRTDTQY
TRBV9 | - | ASSVAEGHLNSPLH
TRBV4-1 | few | ASSQELAGDGTQY
TRBV10-3 | - | ATGLAGGTGTSDTQY
TRBV6-6 | - | ASYNRAQGAKNIQY
TRBV28 | - | ASSIQGSRFGNTIY
TRBV28 | - | ASSPGLAGGRETQY
TRBV5-1 | - | ASSLARRGEQY
TRBV4-1 | - | ASSQDRVSQETQY
TRBV19 | - | ASKGVDNSPLH
TRBV21-1 | - | ASTLGGTSGDEQY
TRBV4-1 | - | ASSQDPPAGGYNEQF
TRBV7-8 | - | ASSSRTSEGTQY
TRBV28 | once | ASSREGDQPQH
TRBV19 | - | ASSIDSSGQGNYGYT
TRBV9 | - | ASSPLYEGGELF
TRBV7-9 | - | ASSQGTGRLLHTEAF
TRBV19 | - | ASSSGLAIMNTEAF
TRBV30 | few | AWSVGGKTGELF
TRBV24-1 | - | ATSETGGGELF
TRBV7-9 | - | ASSRGSGELF
TRBV6-5 | once | ASSYSSGFPYYEQY
TRBV9 | - | ASSPRESSYNEQF
TRBV5-1 | - | ASSLVLGQGPLANQETQY
TRBV19 | - | ASSILDRGDKKLF
TRBV7-8 | - | ASSSSGTGLWSTEAF
TRBV3-1/TRBV3-2 | once | ASSQDWDSSYEQY
TRBV5-1 | - | ASSLVASGRKVDGELF
TRBV19 | once | ASSPRRAGETQY
TRBV5-1 | - | ASSLVGYEQY
TRBV10-3 | - | AISESRGGTENTGELF
TRBV7-9 | - | ASTRSDYGYT